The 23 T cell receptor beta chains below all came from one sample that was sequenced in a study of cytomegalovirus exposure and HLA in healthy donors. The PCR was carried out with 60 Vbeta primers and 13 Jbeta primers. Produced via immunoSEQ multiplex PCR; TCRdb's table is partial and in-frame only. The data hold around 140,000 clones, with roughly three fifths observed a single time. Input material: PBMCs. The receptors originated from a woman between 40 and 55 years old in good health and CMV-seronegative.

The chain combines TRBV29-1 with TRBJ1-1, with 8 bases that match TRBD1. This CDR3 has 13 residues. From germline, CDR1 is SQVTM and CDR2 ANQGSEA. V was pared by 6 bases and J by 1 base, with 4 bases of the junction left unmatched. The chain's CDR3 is CSVRGTGNTEAFF. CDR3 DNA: TGCAGCGTCCGAGGGACAGGGAACACTGAAGCTTTCTTT.

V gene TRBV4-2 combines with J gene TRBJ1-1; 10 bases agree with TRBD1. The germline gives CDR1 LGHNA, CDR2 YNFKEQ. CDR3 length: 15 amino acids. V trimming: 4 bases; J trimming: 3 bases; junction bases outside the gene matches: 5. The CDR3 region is CASSRTGGGYTEAFF. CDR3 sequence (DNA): TGTGCCAGCAGCCGGACAGGGGGAGGGTACACTGAAGCTTTCTTT.

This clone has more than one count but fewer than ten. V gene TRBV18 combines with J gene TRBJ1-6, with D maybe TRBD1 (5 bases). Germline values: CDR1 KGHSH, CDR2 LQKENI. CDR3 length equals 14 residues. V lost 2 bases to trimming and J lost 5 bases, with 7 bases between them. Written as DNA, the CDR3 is TGTGCCAGCTCACCATCGGACAATAATTCACCCCTCCACTTT. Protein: CASSPSDNNSPLHF.

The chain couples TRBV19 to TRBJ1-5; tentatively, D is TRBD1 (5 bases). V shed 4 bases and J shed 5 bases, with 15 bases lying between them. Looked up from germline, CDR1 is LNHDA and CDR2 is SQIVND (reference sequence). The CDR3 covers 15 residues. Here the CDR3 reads CASSRPGLIDQPQHF. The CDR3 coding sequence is TGTGCCAGTAGTAGACCAGGGTTGATCGATCAGCCCCAGCATTTT.

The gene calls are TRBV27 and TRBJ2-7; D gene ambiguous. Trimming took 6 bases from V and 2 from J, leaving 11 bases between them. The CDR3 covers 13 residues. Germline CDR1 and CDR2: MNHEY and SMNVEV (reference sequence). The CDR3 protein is CASSSPGAYEQYF. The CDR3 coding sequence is TGTGCCAGCAGCTCACCGGGTGCCTACGAGCAGTACTTC.

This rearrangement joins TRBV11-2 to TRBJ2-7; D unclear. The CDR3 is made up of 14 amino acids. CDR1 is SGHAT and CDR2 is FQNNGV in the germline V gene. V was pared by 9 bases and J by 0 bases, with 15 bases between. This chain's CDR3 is CASMSKSHSYEQYF. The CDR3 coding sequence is TGTGCCAGTATGAGTAAGTCCCACTCCTACGAGCAGTACTTC.

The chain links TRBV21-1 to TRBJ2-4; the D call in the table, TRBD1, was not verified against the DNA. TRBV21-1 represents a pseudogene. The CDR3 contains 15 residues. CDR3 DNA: TGTGCCAGCAGCCCTCCCGGACAGGGCCGGAACATTCAGTACTTC. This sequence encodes CASSPPGQGRNIQYF.

The CDR3: CASSYSQASNQPQHF. Here the CDR3 DNA reads TGTGCCAGCAGTTACTCTCAAGCTAGCAATCAGCCCCAGCATTTT. The rearrangement joins TRBV6-5 to TRBJ1-5; no clear D gene. This CDR3 has 15 amino acids. Germline-derived CDR1 and CDR2 are MNHEY and SVGAGI. Trimming took off 0 bases at V and 0 bases at J, with 6 bases between the two ends.

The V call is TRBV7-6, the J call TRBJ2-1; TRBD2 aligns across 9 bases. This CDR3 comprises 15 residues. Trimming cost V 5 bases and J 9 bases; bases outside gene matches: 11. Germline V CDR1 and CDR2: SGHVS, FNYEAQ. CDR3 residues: CASSHQGRGGAEQFF. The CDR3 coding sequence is TGTGCCAGCAGCCACCAGGGGCGGGGGGGCGCTGAGCAGTTCTTC.

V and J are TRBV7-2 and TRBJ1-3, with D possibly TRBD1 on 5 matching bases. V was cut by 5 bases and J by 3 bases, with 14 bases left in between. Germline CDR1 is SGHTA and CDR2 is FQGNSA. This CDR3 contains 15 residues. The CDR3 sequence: CASSVDGAGGNTIYF. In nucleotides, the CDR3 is TGTGCCAGCAGCGTAGATGGGGCAGGTGGAAACACCATATATTTT.

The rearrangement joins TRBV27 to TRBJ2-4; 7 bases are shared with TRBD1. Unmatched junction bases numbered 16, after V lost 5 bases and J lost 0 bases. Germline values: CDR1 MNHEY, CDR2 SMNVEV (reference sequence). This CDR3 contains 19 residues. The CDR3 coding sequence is TGTGCCAGCAGTGTGAGTCTGGGACAGAGCAGCATAGCCAAAAACATTCAGTACTTC. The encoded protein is CASSVSLGQSSIAKNIQYF.

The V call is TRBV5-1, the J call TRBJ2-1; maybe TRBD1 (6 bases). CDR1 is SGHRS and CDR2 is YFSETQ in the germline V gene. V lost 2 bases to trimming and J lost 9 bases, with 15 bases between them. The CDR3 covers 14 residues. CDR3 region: CASSFSAQGLEQFF. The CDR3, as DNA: TGCGCCAGCAGCTTCAGCGCTCAGGGGCTTGAGCAGTTCTTC. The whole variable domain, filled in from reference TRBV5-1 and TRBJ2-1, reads KAGVTQTPRYLIKTRGQQVTLSCSPISGHRSVSWYQQTPGQGLQFLFEYFSETQRNKGNFPGRFSGRQFSNSRSEMNVSTLELGDSALYLCASSFSAQGLEQFFGPGTRLTVL.

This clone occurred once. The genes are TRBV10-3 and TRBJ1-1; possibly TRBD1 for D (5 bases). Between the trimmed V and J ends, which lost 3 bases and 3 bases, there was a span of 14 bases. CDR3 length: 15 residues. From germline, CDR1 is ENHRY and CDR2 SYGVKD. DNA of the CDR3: TGTGCCATCAGTGATATCCCAGGGTTGGACACTGAAGCTTTCTTT. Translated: CAISDIPGLDTEAFF.

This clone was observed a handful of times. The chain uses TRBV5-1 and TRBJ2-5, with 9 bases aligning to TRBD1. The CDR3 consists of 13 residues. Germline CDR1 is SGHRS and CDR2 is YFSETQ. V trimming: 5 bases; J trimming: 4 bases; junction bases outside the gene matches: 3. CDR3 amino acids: CASRTGGGETQYF. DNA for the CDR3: TGCGCCAGCAGGACAGGGGGAGGAGAGACCCAGTACTTC.

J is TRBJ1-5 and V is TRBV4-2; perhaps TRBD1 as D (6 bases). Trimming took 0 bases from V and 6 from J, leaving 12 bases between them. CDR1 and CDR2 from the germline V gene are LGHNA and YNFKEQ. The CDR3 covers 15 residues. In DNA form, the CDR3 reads TGTGCCAGCAGCCAAGATCCGATGACAGGTCAGCCCCAGCATTTT. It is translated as CASSQDPMTGQPQHF.

The CDR3 spells CAWSLTGEGTVAKNIQYF. CDR3 coding DNA: TGTGCCTGGAGTTTGACAGGGGAAGGGACTGTGGCCAAAAACATTCAGTACTTC. V usage is TRBV30 and J usage is TRBJ2-4; TRBD1 matches at 8 bases. CDR1 is GTSNPN and CDR2 is SVGIG in the germline V gene (reference sequence). The CDR3 loop spans 18 amino acids. V lost 2 bases, J lost 1 base, and 13 bases stayed unmatched.

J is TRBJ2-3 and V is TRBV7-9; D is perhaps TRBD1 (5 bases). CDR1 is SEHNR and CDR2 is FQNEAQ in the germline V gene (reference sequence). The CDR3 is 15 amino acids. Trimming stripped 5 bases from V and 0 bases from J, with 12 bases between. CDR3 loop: CASSDGAPSTDTQYF. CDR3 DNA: TGTGCCAGCAGCGATGGGGCACCTAGCACAGATACGCAGTATTTT.

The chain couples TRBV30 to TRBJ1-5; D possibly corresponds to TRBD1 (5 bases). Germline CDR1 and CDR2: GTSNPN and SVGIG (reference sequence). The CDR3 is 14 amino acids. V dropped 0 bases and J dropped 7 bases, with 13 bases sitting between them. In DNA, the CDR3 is TGTGCCTGGAGTGTTGGGGGGATTCGGCAGCCCCAGCATTTT. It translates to CAWSVGGIRQPQHF.

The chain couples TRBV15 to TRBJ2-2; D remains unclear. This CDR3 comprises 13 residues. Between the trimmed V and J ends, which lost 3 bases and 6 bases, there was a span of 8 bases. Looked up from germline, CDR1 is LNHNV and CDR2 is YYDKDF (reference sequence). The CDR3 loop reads CATSSGSAGELFF. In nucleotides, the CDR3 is TGTGCCACCAGCAGCGGGTCCGCCGGGGAGCTGTTTTTT. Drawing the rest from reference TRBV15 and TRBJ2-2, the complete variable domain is DAMVIQNPRYQVTQFGKPVTLSCSQTLNHNVMYWYQQKSSQAPKLLFHYYDKDFNNEADTPDNFQSRRPNTSFCFLDIRSPGLGDTAMYLCATSSGSAGELFFGEGSRLTVL.

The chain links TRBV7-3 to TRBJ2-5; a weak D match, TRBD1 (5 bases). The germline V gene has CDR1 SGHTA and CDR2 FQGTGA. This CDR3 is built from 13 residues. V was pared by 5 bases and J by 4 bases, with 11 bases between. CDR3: CASSNERGETQYF. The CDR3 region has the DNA TGTGCCAGCAGCAACGAAAGGGGAGAGACCCAGTACTTC.

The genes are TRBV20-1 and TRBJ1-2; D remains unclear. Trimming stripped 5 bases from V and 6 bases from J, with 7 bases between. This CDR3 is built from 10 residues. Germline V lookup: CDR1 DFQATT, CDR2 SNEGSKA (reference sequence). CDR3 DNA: TGCAGTGCTGTCCCAGATGGCTACACCTTC. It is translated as CSAVPDGYTF.

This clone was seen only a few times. The chain's CDR3 is CAWGTVPTYNSPLHF. CDR3 in DNA: TGTGCCTGGGGGACAGTACCAACCTATAATTCACCCCTCCACTTT. The chain uses TRBV30 and TRBJ1-6; TRBD1 agrees at 7 bases. The junction had 6 bases not matched to a gene; V was cut back by 5 bases and J by 2 bases. This CDR3 contains 15 residues. Germline V CDR1 and CDR2: GTSNPN, SVGIG (reference sequence).

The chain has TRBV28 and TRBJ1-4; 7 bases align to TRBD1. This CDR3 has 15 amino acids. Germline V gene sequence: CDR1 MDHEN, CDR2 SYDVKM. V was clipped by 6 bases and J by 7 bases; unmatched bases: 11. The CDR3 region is CASRETGRSSEKLFF. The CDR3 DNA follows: TGTGCCAGCAGAGAGACAGGGAGGTCGAGTGAAAAACTGTTTTTT.